This T cell receptor beta chain is drawn from a study of blood T cell repertoires in COVID-19. Study at large: Sources were T cells, B-cell-depleted T cells, or PBMCs; the material itself was cDNA or gDNA.

The CDR3 runs 15 residues. V was shortened by 3 bases and J by 4 bases, with 11 bases between the two germline ends. The germline V gene encodes CDR1 KGHDR and CDR2 SFDVKD. Using immunoSEQ multiplex PCR, the repertoire was profiled, and TCRdb retains in-frame clones only, with some absent. This table holds fewer than 650,000 clones, roughly 91% found once. Sequencing was performed on peripheral blood. The receptor comes from a woman aged 50 to 65 with COVID-19, enrolled during active disease. The chain recombines TRBV24-1 with TRBJ1-4; maybe TRBD1 (6 bases). The CDR3 here is CATSDTTGSNEKLFF. In nucleotides, the CDR3 is TGTGCCACCAGTGATACGACAGGCAGTAATGAAAAACTGTTTTTT.